The T cell receptor (beta chain) under discussion was sequenced for a study of a mutant IDH1 vaccine in newly diagnosed glioma. Study as a whole: Patients received vaccination from 4-6 weeks after radiotherapy alone, or with temozolomide cycles.

Clones were sequenced by immunoSEQ multiplex PCR, and TCRdb holds only the in-frame ones, with some missing. The top ten hold around 2% of the sample, which has over 60,000 clones, about 88% seen once. Whole-study findings and limits: Seemingly, top peripheral T cell clonotype changes bore no relation to pseudoprogression.

Worth noting for this clone: The antigen is not known.

Germline lookup yields CDR1 LNHDA and CDR2 SQIVND (reference sequence). Trimming left V 1 base short and J 5 bases short, with 11 bases between. The CDR3 extends over 14 amino acids. Time point meaning: week 11, during vaccination. All doses held 300 ug of mutant IDH1 20-mer peptide, with topical imiquimod. New WHO grade 3 or 4 IDH1-mutant, ATRX-lost astrocytomas were present in all donors. J is TRBJ1-1 and V is TRBV19; D possibly corresponds to TRBD1 (5 bases). The source material was PBMCs, sampled from a glioma patient whose treatment included an IDH1 peptide vaccine. The receptor was derived from a man in his forties with glioma. The CDR3 DNA sequence: TGTGCCAGTAGTATAGCGCAGGGTGGGACTGAAGCTTTCTTT. As protein: CASSIAQGGTEAFF.